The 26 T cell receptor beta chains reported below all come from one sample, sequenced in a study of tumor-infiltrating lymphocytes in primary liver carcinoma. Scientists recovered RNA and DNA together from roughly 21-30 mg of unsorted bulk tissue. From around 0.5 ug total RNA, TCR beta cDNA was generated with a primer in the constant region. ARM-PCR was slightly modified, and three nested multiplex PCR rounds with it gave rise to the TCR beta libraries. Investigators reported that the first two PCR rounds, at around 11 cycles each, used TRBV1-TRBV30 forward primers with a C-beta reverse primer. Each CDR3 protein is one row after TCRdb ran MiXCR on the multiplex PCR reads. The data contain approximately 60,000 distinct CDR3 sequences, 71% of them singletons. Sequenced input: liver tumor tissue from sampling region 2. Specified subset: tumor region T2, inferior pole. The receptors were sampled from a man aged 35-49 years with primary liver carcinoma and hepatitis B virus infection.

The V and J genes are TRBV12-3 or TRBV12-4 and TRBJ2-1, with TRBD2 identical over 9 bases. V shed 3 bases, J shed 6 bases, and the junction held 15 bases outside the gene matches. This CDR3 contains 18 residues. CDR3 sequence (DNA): TGTGCCAGCAGTTTCCCCACTCTCGCGGGAGGGAAGGGCAATGAGCAGTTCTTC. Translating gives CASSFPTLAGGKGNEQFF.

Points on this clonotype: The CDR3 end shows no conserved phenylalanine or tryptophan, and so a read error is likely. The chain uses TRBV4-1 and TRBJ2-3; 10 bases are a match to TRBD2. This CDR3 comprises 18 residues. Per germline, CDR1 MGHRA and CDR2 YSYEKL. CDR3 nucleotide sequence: TGCGCCAGCAGCCAGACCACTGCCCTAGCGGGAGTCACCGATACCCAGTATTTA. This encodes CASSQTTALAGVTDTQYL.

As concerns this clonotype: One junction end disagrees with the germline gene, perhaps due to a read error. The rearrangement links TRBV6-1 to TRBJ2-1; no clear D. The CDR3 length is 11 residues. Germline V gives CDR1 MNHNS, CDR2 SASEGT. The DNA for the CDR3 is TGTGTTCTCAGGTACTACAATCAGCAGTTCTTC. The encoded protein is CVLRYYNQQFF.

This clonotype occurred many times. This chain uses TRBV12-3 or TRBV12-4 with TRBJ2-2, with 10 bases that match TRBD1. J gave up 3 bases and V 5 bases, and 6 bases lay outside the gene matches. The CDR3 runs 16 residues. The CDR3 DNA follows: TGTGCCAGCAGTGGAAGACAGGGGGCCGACACCGGGGAGCTGTTTTTT. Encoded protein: CASSGRQGADTGELFF.

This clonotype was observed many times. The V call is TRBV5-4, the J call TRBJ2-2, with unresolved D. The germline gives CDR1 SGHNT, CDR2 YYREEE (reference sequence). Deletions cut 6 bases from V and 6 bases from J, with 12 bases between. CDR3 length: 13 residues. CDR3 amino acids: CASKTARSGELFF. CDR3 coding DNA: TGTGCCAGCAAAACCGCCCGTTCCGGGGAGCTGTTTTTT.

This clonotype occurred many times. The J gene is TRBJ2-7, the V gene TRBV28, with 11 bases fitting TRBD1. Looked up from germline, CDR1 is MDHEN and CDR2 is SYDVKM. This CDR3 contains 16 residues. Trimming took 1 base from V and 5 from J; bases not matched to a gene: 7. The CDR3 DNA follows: TGTGCCAGCAGTTTATATTTTCGGACAGGGGGCGACGAGCAGTACTTC. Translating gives CASSLYFRTGGDEQYF.

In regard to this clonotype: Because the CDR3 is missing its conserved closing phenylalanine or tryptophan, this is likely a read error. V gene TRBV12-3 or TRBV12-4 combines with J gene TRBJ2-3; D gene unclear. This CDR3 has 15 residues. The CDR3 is CASGLFDSFTDTQYL. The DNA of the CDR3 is TGTGCCAGCGGTTTATTTGACTCCTTCACAGATACGCAGTATCTT.

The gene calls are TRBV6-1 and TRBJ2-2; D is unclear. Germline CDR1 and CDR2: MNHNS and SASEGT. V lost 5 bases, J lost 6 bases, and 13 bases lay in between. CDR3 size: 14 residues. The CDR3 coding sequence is TGTGCCAGCAGTCCGACGGTGGTCCCCGGGGAGCTGTTTTTT. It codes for CASSPTVVPGELFF.

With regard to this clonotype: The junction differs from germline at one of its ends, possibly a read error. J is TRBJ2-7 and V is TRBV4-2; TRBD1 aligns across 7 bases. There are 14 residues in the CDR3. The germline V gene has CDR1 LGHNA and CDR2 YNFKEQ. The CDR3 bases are TGTGTCAGCAGCCAAGATCGAGGGGGCCACGAGCAGTACTTC. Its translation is CVSSQDRGGHEQYF.

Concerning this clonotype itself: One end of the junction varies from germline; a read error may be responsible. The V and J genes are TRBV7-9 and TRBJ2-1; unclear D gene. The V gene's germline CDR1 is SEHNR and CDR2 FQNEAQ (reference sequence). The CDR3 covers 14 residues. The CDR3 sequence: CASSLGNIGDERFF. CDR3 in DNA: TGTGCCAGCAGCTTAGGAAATATAGGCGATGAGCGGTTCTTC.

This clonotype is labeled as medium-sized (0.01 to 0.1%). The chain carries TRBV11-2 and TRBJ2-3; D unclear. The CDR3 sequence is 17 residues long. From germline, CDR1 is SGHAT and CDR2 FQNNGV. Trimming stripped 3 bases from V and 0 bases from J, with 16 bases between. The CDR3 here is CASSFGQRPISTDTQYF. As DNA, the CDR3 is TGTGCCAGCAGCTTCGGGCAACGCCCAATAAGCACAGATACGCAGTATTTT.

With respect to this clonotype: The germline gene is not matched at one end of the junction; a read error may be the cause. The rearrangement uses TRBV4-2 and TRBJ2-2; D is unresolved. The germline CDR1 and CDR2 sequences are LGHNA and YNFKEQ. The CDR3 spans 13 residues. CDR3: CARSQDLSGELFF. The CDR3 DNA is TGTGCCAGGAGCCAAGATTTGAGTGGGGAGCTGTTTTTT.

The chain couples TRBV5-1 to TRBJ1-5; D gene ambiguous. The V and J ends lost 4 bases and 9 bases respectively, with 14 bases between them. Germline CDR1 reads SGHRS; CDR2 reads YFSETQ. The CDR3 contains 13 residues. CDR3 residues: CASSHEGNLPQHF. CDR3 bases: TGCGCCAGCAGCCATGAAGGGAACCTGCCCCAGCATTTT. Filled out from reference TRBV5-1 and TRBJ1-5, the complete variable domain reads KAGVTQTPRYLIKTRGQQVTLSCSPISGHRSVSWYQQTPGQGLQFLFEYFSETQRNKGNFPGRFSGRQFSNSRSEMNVSTLELGDSALYLCASSHEGNLPQHFGDGTRLSIL.

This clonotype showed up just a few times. DNA of the CDR3: TGCAGCGTTGGCGGATCCTCTGGGGCCAACGTCCTGACTTTC. It yields the protein CSVGGSSGANVLTF. The V gene is TRBV29-1, the J gene TRBJ2-6; D not certain. The V end was cut by 4 bases, the J end by 0 bases, with 7 bases between. The germline gives CDR1 SQVTM, CDR2 ANQGSEA. This CDR3 region has 14 residues.

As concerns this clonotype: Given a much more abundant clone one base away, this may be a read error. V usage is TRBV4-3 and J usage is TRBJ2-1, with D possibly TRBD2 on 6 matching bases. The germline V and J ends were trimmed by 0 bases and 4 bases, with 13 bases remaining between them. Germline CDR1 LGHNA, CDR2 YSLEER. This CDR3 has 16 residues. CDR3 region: CASSQETKGRYNEQFF. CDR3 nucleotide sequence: TGCGCCAGCAGCCAAGAAACCAAGGGGAGGTACAATGAGCAGTTCTTC.

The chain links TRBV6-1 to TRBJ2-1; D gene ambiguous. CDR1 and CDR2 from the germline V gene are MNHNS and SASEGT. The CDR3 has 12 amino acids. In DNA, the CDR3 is TGTACCTGCAGGCGGTCGATCAAAGAGCAGTTCTTC. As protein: CTCRRSIKEQFF.

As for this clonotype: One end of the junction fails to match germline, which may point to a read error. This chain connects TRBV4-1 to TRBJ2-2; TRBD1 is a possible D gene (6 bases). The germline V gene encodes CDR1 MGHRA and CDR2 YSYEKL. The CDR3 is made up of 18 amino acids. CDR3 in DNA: TGCGCCAGCAGACAAGGGGCTAGGGGGAGATTGGGGACCGGGGAGCTGTTTTTT. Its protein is CASRQGARGRLGTGELFF.

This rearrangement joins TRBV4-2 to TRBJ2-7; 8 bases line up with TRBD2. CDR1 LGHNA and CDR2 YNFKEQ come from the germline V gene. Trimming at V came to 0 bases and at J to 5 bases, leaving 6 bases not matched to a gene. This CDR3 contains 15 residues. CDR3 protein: CASSQDSGKDNEQYF. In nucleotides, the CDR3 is TGTGCCAGCAGCCAAGATAGCGGGAAGGACAACGAGCAGTACTTC.

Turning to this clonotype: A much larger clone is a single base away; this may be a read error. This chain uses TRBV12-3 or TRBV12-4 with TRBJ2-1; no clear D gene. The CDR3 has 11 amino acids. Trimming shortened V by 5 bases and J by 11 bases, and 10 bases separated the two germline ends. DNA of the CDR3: TGTGCCAGCAGTGGGGATACTAAGCAGTTCTTC. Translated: CASSGDTKQFF.

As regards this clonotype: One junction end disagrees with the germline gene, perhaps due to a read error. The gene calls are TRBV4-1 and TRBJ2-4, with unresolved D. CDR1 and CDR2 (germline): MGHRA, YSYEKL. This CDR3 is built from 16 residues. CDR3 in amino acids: CTSSHADVGAKNIQYF. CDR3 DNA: TGCACCAGCAGCCACGCGGACGTGGGAGCCAAAAACATTCAGTACTTC.

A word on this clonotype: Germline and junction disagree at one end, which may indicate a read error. CDR3 bases: TGTGCCATCAGCCTAAATCAGGGACAGTCCTACGAGCATTACTTC. Translating it yields CAISLNQGQSYEHYF. This chain uses TRBV11-2 with TRBJ2-7; the match to TRBD1 covers 7 bases. This CDR3 region has 15 residues. Germline CDR1 and CDR2: SGHAT and FQNNGV.

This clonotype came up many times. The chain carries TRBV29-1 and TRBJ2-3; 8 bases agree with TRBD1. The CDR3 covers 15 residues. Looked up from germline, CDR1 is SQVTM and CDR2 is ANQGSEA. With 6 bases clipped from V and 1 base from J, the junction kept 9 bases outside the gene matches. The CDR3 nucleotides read TGCAGCGTGTGGGCCAGGGGGCGCGGCACAGATACGCAGTATTTT. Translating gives CSVWARGRGTDTQYF.

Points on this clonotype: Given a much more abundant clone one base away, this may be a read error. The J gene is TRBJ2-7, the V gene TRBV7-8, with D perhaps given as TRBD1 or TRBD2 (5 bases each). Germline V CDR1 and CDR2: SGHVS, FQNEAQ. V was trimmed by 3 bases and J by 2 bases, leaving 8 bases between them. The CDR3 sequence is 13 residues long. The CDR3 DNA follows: TGTGCCAGCAGCTTTGGGGGTACCTACGAGCAGTACTTC. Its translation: CASSFGGTYEQYF.

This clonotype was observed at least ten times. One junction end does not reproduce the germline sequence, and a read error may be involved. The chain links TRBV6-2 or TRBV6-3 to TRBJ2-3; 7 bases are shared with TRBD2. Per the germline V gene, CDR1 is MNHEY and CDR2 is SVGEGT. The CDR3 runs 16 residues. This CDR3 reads CAGSYSPAGVADTQYF. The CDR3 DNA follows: TGTGCCGGCAGTTACTCTCCGGCGGGAGTAGCAGATACGCAGTATTTT.

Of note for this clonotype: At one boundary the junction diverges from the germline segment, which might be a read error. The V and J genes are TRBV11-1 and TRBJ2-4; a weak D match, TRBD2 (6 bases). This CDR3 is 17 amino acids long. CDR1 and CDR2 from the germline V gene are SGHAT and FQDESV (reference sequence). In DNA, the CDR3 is TGTGCCAGCAGCTTTCCCGCGACTAGTGGGACCAAAAACAATCAGTACTTC. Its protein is CASSFPATSGTKNNQYF.

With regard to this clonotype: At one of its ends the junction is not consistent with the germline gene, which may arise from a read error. This CDR3 reads CVSCLGLTSASYNERFF. CDR3 nucleotide sequence: TGTGTCAGCTGCTTGGGACTTACTAGCGCCTCCTACAATGAGCGGTTCTTC. V gene TRBV11-3 combines with J gene TRBJ2-1; 7 bases fit TRBD2. This CDR3 is built from 17 residues. Germline CDR1 is SGHNT and CDR2 is YENEEA.